These T cell receptor beta chains were read from a single sample in a study of molecular identifiers for immune sequencing clone quantification. TCRdb reanalysed the PCR reads using MiXCR and keeps one entry per CDR3 protein. The sample has 65,000 to 70,000 distinct CDR3 sequences, about a sixth seen once. Sequencing was carried out using naive CD8+ T cells from blood, with Jurkat cell RNA spiked in. The receptor source for this set is a human donor in good health. Some libraries in this study had Jurkat cell RNA spiked in. Each CDR3 is given without its conserved first and last residue.

>TRBV27|TRBJ2-3
ASSLVGGGTDTQY
>TRBV19|TRBJ2-7
ASSSGRIYEQY
>TRBV10-3|TRBJ2-7
AISESRGRSPSSYEQY
>TRBV20-1|TRBJ2-1
SARTSGKYNEQF
>TRBV18|TRBJ2-5
ASSQPGHEAQETQY
>TRBV7-2|TRBJ1-4
ASSAVGKLF
>TRBV7-9|TRBJ1-1
ASSLSFPQRTGEAF
>TRBV28|TRBJ2-7
ASRPPGTSDYEQY
>TRBV30|TRBJ2-7
AWSVGTGDYEQY
>TRBV7-2|TRBJ2-7
ASSFRPYEQY
>TRBV7-8|TRBJ2-7
ASSSQIRGSSYEQY
>TRBV6-6|TRBJ2-5
ASSYSREDQETQY
>TRBV5-5|TRBJ2-3
ASSLGLVFTDTQY
>TRBV27|TRBJ2-7
ASSLNREYGTAHYEQY
>TRBV20-1|TRBJ2-7
SARGAYSYEQY
>TRBV10-3|TRBJ2-7
AISGGHGGYEQY
>TRBV4-2|TRBJ2-1
ASSQETSGDYNEQF
>TRBV19|TRBJ2-7
ATAYRDWYEQY
>TRBV9|TRBJ1-5
ASSAGTAHQPQH
>TRBV6-5|TRBJ2-2
ASSYLGVTRELF
>TRBV7-2|TRBJ2-3
ASSLYPVSTDTQY
>TRBV5-1|TRBJ2-1
ASRSGTSANEQF
>TRBV7-9|TRBJ2-1
ASSLAYEQF
>TRBV6-1|TRBJ1-1
ASSEIVAEAF
>TRBV9|TRBJ2-3
ASSVVAGGPADTQY
>TRBV28|TRBJ2-7
ASSTGTGGFVSSYEQY
>TRBV5-5|TRBJ2-3
ASSLAPHQGWRPDHTDTQY
>TRBV11-2|TRBJ2-3
ASSGIGLISTDTQY
>TRBV2|TRBJ1-2
ASFRAAHGYT
>TRBV27|TRBJ2-7
ASSLLGLPEQY
>TRBV19|TRBJ2-1
ASRHGGASNEQF
>TRBV4-1|TRBJ2-5
AGSQVQLRARETQY
>TRBV9|TRBJ1-1
ASSVVGANTEAF
>TRBV15|TRBJ2-1
ATSRDETSGKAYNEQF
>TRBV27|TRBJ2-1
ASSTGTATDNEQF
>TRBV4-1|TRBJ2-2
ASSLMGQGAGELF
>TRBV19|TRBJ2-1
ASTPTNRGSSYNEQF
>TRBV2|TRBJ1-1
ASSPAGWGTEAF
>TRBV9|TRBJ2-1
ASSPSRAGLGNEQF
>TRBV28|TRBJ1-1
ASSLRTGGGNMNTEAF
>TRBV7-8|TRBJ1-5
ASSLVPGAWGNQPQH